This TCR beta chain was recovered during a study of cytomegalovirus exposure and HLA in healthy donors. The PCR ran on 60 Vbeta and 13 Jbeta primers. Profiled with immunoSEQ multiplex PCR; TCRdb holds only in-frame clones, not every one. This table has approximately 80,000 clones, just under 75% appearing once. The CDR3 has 12 residues. Trimming pared 7 bases from V and 3 bases from J, leaving 12 bases between. Germline CDR1 and CDR2: SQVTM and ANQGSEA. The J gene is TRBJ1-1, the V gene TRBV29-1; D is perhaps TRBD1 (5 bases). This sequence originates from a man between 60 and 75 years old in good health and CMV-seronegative. Sequencing was carried out using PBMCs. CDR3 coding DNA: TGCAGCGCCGTGGAGGGGTACACTGAAGCTTTCTTT. Translated: CSAVEGYTEAFF. Full variable domain (missing parts from reference TRBV29-1 and TRBJ1-1): SAVISQKPSRDICQRGTSLTIQCQVDSQVTMMFWYRQQPGQSLTLIATANQGSEATYESGFVIDKFPISRPNLTFSTLTVSNMSPEDSSIYLCSAVEGYTEAFFGQGTRLTVV.